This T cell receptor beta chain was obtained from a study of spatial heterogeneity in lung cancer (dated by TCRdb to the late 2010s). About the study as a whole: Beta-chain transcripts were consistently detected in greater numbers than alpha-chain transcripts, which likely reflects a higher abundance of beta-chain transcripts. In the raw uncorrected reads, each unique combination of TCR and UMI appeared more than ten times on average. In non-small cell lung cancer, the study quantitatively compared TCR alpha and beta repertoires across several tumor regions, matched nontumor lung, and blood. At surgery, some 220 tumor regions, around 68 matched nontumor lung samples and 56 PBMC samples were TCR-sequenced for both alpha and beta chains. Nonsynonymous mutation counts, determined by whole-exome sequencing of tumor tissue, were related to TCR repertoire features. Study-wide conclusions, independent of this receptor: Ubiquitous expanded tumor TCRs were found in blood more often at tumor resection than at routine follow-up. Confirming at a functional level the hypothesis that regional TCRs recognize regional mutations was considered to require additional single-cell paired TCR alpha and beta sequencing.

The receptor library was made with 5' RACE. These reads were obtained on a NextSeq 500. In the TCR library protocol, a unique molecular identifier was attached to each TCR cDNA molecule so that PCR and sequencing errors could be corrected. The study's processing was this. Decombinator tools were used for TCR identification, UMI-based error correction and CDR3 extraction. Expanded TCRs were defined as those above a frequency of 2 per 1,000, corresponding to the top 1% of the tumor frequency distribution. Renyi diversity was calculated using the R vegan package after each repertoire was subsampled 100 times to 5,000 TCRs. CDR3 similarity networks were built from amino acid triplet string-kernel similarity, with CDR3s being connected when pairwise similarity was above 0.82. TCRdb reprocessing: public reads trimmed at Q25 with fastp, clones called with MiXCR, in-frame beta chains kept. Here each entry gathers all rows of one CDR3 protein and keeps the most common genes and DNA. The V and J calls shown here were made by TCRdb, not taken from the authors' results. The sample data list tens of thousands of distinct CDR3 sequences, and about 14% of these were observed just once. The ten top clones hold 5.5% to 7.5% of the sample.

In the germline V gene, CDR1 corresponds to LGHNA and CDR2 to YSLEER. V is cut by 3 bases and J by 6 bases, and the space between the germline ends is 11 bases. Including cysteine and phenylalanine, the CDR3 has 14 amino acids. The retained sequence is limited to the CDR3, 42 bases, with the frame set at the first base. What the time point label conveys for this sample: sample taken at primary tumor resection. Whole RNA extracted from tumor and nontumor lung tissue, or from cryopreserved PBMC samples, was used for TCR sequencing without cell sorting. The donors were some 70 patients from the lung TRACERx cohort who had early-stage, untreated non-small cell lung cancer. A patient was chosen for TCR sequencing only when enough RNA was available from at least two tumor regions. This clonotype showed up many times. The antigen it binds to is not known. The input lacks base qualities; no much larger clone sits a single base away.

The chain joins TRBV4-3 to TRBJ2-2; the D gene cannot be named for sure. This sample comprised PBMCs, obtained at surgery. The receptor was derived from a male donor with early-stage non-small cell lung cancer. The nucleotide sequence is TGCGCCAGCAGCCATTTTAGGGCGGCCGGGGAGCTGTTTTTT. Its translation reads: CASSHFRAAGELFF.